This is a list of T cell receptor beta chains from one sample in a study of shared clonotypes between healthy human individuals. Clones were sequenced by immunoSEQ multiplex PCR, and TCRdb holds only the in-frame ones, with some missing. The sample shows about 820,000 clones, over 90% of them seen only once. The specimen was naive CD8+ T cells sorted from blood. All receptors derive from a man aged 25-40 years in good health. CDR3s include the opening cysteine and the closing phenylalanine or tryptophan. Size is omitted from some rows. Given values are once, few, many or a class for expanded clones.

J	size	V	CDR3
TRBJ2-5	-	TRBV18	CASSPPGAGVHQETQYF
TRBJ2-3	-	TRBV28	CASSLRRGGLDTQYF
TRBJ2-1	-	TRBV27	CASSPGQEQFF
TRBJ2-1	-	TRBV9	CASSFPLAGGNPNEQFF
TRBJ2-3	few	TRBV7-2	CASSPDWSPRDTQYF
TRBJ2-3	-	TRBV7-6	CASSPDLVGGTDTQYF
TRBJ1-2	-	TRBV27	CASSSGGTNYGYTF
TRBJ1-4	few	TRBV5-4	CASSITGPNEKLFF
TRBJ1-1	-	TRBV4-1	CASSQDLWQATEAFF
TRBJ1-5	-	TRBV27	CASSLSAGGGNQPQHF
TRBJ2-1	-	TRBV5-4	CASSPSTGTGENNEQFF
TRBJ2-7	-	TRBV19	CASSQGQGGYEQYF
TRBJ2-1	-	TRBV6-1	CASSEFGGRAYEQFF
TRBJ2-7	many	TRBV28	CATQELSYEQYF
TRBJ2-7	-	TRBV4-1	CASSQFSGGSYEQYF
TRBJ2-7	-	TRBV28	CASSLVDTPYEQYF
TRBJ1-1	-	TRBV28	CASSQGRTEAFF
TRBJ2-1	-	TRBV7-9	CASSLKGFFLDSDNEQFF
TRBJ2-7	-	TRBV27	CASSRRGSIAYEQYF
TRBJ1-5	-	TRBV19	CASSISHYSSNQPQHF
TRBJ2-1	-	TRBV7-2	CASRGSSYNEQFF
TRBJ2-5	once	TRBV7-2	CASSLESDEETQYF
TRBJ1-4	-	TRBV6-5	CASSSGAAPNEKLFF
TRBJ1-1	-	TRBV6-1	CASSVGTGNTEAFF
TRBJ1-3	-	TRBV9	CASSVGQASGNTIYF
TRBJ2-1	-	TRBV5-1	CASSRTGRKDEQFF
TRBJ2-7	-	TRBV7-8	CASSAGTGVTHEQYF
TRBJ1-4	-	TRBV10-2	CASSGSKFEKLFF
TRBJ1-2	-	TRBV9	CASFRRQNGYTF
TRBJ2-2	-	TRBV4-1	CASSSRVNTGELFF
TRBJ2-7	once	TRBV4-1	CASSRELAGAYEQYF
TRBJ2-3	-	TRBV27	CASSEGDTDTQYF
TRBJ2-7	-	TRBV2	CASSEVTSDPYEQYF
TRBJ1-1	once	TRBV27	CASSFLEAPGTEAFF
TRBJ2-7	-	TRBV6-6	CASSYSPSGTYEQYF
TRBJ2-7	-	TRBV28	CASRPIVGLGYNEQYF
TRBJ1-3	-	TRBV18	CASSPLRIPGNTIYF
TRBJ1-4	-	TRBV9	CASSYRDSNEKLFF
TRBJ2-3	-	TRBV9	CASSDPGLAGLTDTQYF
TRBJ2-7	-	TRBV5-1	CASSPLQGGSYEQYF
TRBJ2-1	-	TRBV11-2	CASTDFAGVENEQFF
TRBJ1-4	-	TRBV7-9	CASSETLGPGEKLFF
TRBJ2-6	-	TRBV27	CASSPRDRSGANVLTF
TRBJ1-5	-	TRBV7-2	CASSLLDSNQPQHF
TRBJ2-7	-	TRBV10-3	CAIQTGTSYEQYF
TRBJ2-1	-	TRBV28	CASSLAQDYNEQFF
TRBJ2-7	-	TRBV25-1	CASSEGGGKYEQYF
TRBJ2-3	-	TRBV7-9	CASSPGRGDSDTQYF
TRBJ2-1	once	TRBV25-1	CASDEPTSRGREQFF
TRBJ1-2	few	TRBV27	CASKRSQFYGYTF
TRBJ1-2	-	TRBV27	CASSPYASQGAPYGYTF
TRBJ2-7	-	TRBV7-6	CASSLGSGRATYEQYF
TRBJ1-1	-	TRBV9	CASSKETGADSEAFF
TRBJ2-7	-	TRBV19	CASSPGTGSSYEQYF